A single sample is the source of the 3 T cell receptor beta chains below, sequenced in a study of cytomegalovirus exposure and HLA in healthy donors. PCR involved 60 Vbeta and 13 Jbeta primers. The data were produced by immunoSEQ multiplex PCR, yet TCRdb's version contains in-frame clones alone and is incomplete. The table for this sample gives about 200,000 clones. The sample taken for sequencing was PBMCs. Receptors were obtained from a boy aged 5-17 years in good health and CMV-seronegative.

J is TRBJ2-5 and V is TRBV29-1, with D tentatively TRBD1 (6 bases). The tail of the sequence fits TRBJ2-7 better, so the J call may be wrong. The CDR3 is 13 amino acids. Germline values: CDR1 SQVTM, CDR2 ANQGSEA. CDR3 in amino acids: CSVERQEPYEQYF. CDR3 bases: TGCAGCGTCGAGAGACAGGAACCCTACGAGCAGTACTTC.

V gene TRBV7-3 combines with J gene TRBJ1-2, with a weak D call TRBD1 (6 bases). The CDR3 extends over 13 amino acids. Germline-derived CDR1 and CDR2 are SGHTA and FQGTGA. With 5 bases removed from V and 5 bases from J, the gap between germline ends came to 12 bases. Here the CDR3 reads CASSKTGEYGYTF. For the CDR3, the DNA is TGTGCCAGCAGCAAGACAGGCGAGTATGGCTACACCTTC.

V and J are TRBV28 and TRBJ2-3, with 8 bases fitting TRBD2. CDR1 is MDHEN and CDR2 is SYDVKM in the germline V gene. The CDR3 covers 15 residues. The J segment lost 1 base and the V segment lost 7 bases, leaving 7 bases of the junction unmatched. CDR3 sequence (DNA): TGTGCCAGCACTGACGGGGGGGCCCGCACAGATACGCAGTATTTT. Its protein product is CASTDGGARTDTQYF.